These T cell receptor beta chains were read from a single sample in a study of human T cells and chemical hapten exposure. TCRdb re-called the RACE reads through MiXCR, storing one row per CDR3 protein. The data show over 65,000 distinct CDR3 sequences, about 11% seen once. Sequenced material: whole blood, taken in connection with sensitization to the hapten diphenylcyclopropenone (DPC). These receptors originate from a woman aged 45 to 65 with alopecia areata. Some clones in this sample may be carry-over from other donors' samples. The CDR3 runs from the conserved cysteine through the conserved F or W. A D gene is named only where the DNA matches it firmly. For some rows the clone size is stated as once, few or many, or as a class when expanded; others skip it.

CASSRPVDRYSNQPQHF TGTGCCAGCAGCCGTCCAGTTGACAGATATAGCAATCAGCCCCAGCATTTT TRBV11-1 - TRBJ1-5 many
CASSSLGALNTEAFF TGTGCCAGCAGTTCCCTGGGGGCCCTGAACACTGAAGCTTTCTTT TRBV11-2 - TRBJ1-1 -
CASSRGNSPLHF TGTGCCAGCAGCCGGGGTAATTCACCCCTCCACTTT TRBV3-1 - TRBJ1-6 many
CASSTDRGAGELFF TGTGCCAGCAGTACCGACAGGGGCGCCGGGGAGCTGTTTTTT TRBV12-3/TRBV12-4 TRBD1 TRBJ2-2 many
CASNDRDSVYGYTF TGTGCCAGCAACGATCGGGACAGTGTATATGGCTACACCTTC TRBV6-2/TRBV6-3 TRBD1 TRBJ1-2 many
CASSRDIYSNQPQHF TGTGCCAGCAGCAGGGACATTTATAGCAATCAGCCCCAGCATTTT TRBV11-2 - TRBJ1-5 -
CASIRGVGEQYF TGTGCCAGTATCAGGGGCGTCGGAGAGCAGTACTTC TRBV28 - TRBJ2-7 few
CASSQFSGTDTQYF TGCGCCAGCAGCCAATTTTCGGGCACAGATACGCAGTATTTT TRBV4-3 - TRBJ2-3 -
CASSNGDNNQPQHF TGTGCCAGCAGCAACGGGGACAACAATCAGCCCCAGCATTTT TRBV12-3/TRBV12-4 - TRBJ1-5 -
CASSQGVAGLNTGELFF TGCGCCAGCAGCCAAGGGGTAGCGGGTCTGAACACCGGGGAGCTGTTTTTT TRBV4-3 TRBD2 TRBJ2-2 many
CASSSWTAYGYTF TGTGCCAGCAGCTCTTGGACGGCGTATGGCTACACCTTC TRBV7-9 - TRBJ1-2 few
CASSSQGAREKLFF TGCGCCAGCAGCTCGCAGGGGGCGCGTGAAAAACTGTTTTTT TRBV5-1 TRBD1 TRBJ1-4 -
CASSNGLAGGYRYEQYF TGCGCCAGCAGCAACGGACTAGCGGGAGGGTATAGGTACGAGCAGTACTTC TRBV5-1 TRBD2 TRBJ2-7 many
CASSPQRGFGEKLFF TGTGCCAGCAGTCCCCAACGGGGGTTTGGTGAAAAACTGTTTTTT TRBV7-2 - TRBJ1-4 few
CASSGARRGLNTEAFF TGTGCCAGCAGTGGGGCCCGCAGGGGGTTGAACACTGAAGCTTTCTTT TRBV12-3/TRBV12-4 TRBD1 TRBJ1-1 -
CASSLGLAPETQYF TGTGCCAGCAGCTTAGGTCTGGCCCCAGAGACCCAGTACTTC TRBV11-1 - TRBJ2-5 -
CSALGAGVGLHF TGCAGCGCATTGGGGGCAGGTGTAGGCCTCCACTTT TRBV29-1 - TRBJ1-6 -
CASSLRGKETQYF TGTGCCAGCAGCTTAAGGGGGAAAGAGACCCAGTACTTC TRBV11-1 - TRBJ2-5 many
CASSFQKGAVGEQFF TGTGCCAGCTCCTTTCAAAAGGGGGCGGTGGGTGAGCAGTTCTTC TRBV6-5 TRBD1 TRBJ2-1 many
CASSFGGSVNEQFF TGTGCCAGCAGCTTCGGGGGGTCGGTGAATGAGCAGTTCTTC TRBV7-2 TRBD2 TRBJ2-1 -
CASRTRDHEQFF TGTGCCAGCAGAACGAGGGACCATGAGCAGTTCTTC TRBV6-6 - TRBJ2-1 -
CASSENRMNTEAFF TGCGCCAGCAGTGAGAACAGGATGAACACTGAAGCTTTCTTT TRBV10-1 - TRBJ1-1 few
CASSSALDGDTQYF TGTGCCAGCAGCTCCGCACTCGATGGGGATACGCAGTATTTT TRBV7-9 - TRBJ2-3 -
CASSQFRDRGEQYF TGTGCCAGCTCACAATTCCGGGACAGGGGCGAGCAGTACTTC TRBV18 TRBD1 TRBJ2-7 many
CASSESGVRTDTQYF TGTGCCAGCAGTGAAAGTGGCGTTCGAACAGATACGCAGTATTTT TRBV6-4 - TRBJ2-3 -
CSVANTGELFF TGCAGCGTGGCGAACACCGGGGAGCTGTTTTTT TRBV29-1 - TRBJ2-2 many
CSPRGWKGVQNTF TGCAGCCCCAGAGGGTGGAAGGGGGTACAGAACACCTTC TRBV29-1 - TRBJ1-2 -
CASGSTGQGANEQFF TGTGCCAGCGGCAGTACGGGACAAGGGGCCAATGAGCAGTTCTTC TRBV27 - TRBJ2-1 few
CASSPLEGGGGETQYF TGTGCCAGCTCACCACTGGAGGGGGGCGGCGGAGAGACCCAGTACTTC TRBV18 - TRBJ2-5 -
CASSVTGGAYNEQFF TGTGCCAGCAGTGTGACAGGGGGCGCCTACAATGAGCAGTTCTTC TRBV2 TRBD1 TRBJ2-1 -
CASSLSGESRYGYTF TGTGCCAGCAGCCTCTCCGGGGAATCCCGCTATGGCTACACCTTC TRBV3-1 - TRBJ1-2 many
CASSLVREWTDTQYF TGTGCCAGCAGCTTAGTGCGGGAGTGGACAGATACGCAGTATTTT TRBV7-9 TRBD2 TRBJ2-3 many
CASSPIGHEQYF TGTGCCAGCAGTCCGATAGGTCACGAGCAGTACTTC TRBV28 - TRBJ2-7 few
CASSRTYSNQPQHF TGTGCCAGCAGCCGGACGTATAGCAATCAGCCCCAGCATTTT TRBV6-5 - TRBJ1-5 few
CASTEGTSGSNEQFF TGTGCCAGCACCGAAGGGACTAGCGGGAGTAATGAGCAGTTCTTC TRBV27 TRBD2 TRBJ2-1 few
CASSSQWRQFSVEVFF TGTGCCAGCAGCTCTCAATGGAGGCAGTTTTCGGTAGAGGTTTTCTTT TRBV7-8 - TRBJ1-1 many
CAEAGSTEAFF TGTGCCGAGGCGGGGTCTACTGAAGCTTTCTTT TRBV2 - TRBJ1-1 many
CASSPRYGTGASEQYF TGTGCCAGCTCACCAAGATACGGGACAGGAGCGAGCGAGCAGTACTTC TRBV18 TRBD1 TRBJ2-7 many
CASSRGTSDYNEQFF TGTGCCAGCTCACGCGGGACTAGCGATTACAATGAGCAGTTCTTC TRBV18 TRBD2 TRBJ2-1 many
CASSYNSPLHF TGCGCCAGCTCCTATAATTCACCCCTCCACTTT TRBV10-1 - TRBJ1-6 -
CASSQSPWREKLFF TGTGCCAGCTCTCAGAGCCCCTGGCGTGAAAAACTGTTTTTT TRBV28 - TRBJ1-4 many
CASSPKAGGNTGELFF TGTGCCAGCAGCCCCAAGGCGGGGGGGAACACCGGGGAGCTGTTTTTT TRBV7-8 TRBD2 TRBJ2-2 many
CASSPRGGASTDTQYF TGTGCCAGCAGCCCTCGTGGGGGGGCCAGCACAGATACGCAGTATTTT TRBV7-6 - TRBJ2-3 many
CASSSPRANYGYTF TGTGCCAGCAGTTCCCCCAGGGCTAACTATGGCTACACCTTC TRBV6-5 - TRBJ1-2 -
CASGDSGSYNEQFF TGTGCCAGCGGGGACTCAGGTTCCTACAATGAGCAGTTCTTC TRBV12-3/TRBV12-4 - TRBJ2-1 few
CASSQGVRGSNEKLFF TGTGCCAGCAGCCAAGGTGTGAGGGGGTCTAATGAAAAACTGTTTTTT TRBV3-1 - TRBJ1-4 few
CASSPQGVTSNTEAFF TGTGCCAGCTCACCCCAGGGGGTAACCTCTAACACTGAAGCTTTCTTT TRBV18 TRBD1 TRBJ1-1 -
CASSYLRERFETQYF TGTGCCAGCAGTTACCTACGGGAGCGATTCGAGACCCAGTACTTC TRBV6-2/TRBV6-3 - TRBJ2-5 few